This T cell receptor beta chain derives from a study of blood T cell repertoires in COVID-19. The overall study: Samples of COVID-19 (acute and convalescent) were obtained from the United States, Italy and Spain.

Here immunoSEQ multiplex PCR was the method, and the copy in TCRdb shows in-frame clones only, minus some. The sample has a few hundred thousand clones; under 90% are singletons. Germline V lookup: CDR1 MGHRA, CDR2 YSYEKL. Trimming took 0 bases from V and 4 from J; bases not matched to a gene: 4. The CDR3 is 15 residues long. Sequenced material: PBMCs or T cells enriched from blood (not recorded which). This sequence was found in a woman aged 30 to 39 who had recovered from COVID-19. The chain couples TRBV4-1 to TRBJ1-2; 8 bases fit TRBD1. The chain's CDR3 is CASSQEGQVTYGYTF. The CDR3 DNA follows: TGCGCCAGCAGCCAAGAGGGACAGGTGACCTATGGCTACACCTTC.